This T cell receptor (beta chain) was identified in a study of T cells in Graves' hyperthyroidism and ophthalmopathy. Findings and caveats of the study: Ophthalmopathy, which appeared later, was predicted by the model a median roughly 6.6 months before onset. A 13 V-J signature model discriminated ophthalmopathy versus stable hyperthyroidism. Blood also contained most expanded thyroid clonotypes above 0.001.

The CDR3 has 15 amino acids. With 3 bases clipped from V and 8 bases from J, the junction kept 10 bases outside the gene matches. The germline gives CDR1 DFQATT, CDR2 SNEGSKA (reference sequence). This clonotype was detected many times. Antigen: not known. Blood was drawn at first hyperthyroidism diagnosis, before any ophthalmopathy symptoms. Authors of the study amplified TCR beta CDR3 regions from RNA transcripts. The primer set for the first-round RT-PCR of the TCR CDR3 was HTBI. MiXCR, applied by TCRdb to the multiplex PCR reads, yields one record per CDR3 protein. In the table there are 250,000 or so distinct CDR3 sequences, 13% to 15% of which are singletons.

This receptor was taken from a woman aged 45-60 years with Graves' hyperthyroidism that later progressed to Graves' ophthalmopathy. Source material: blood. V usage is TRBV20-1 and J usage is TRBJ2-1, with 10 bases fitting TRBD2. The CDR3 DNA reads TGCAGTGCTAGTCAGCTAGCGGGAGAAGTGGATGAGCAGTTCTTC. The encoded protein is CSASQLAGEVDEQFF.